Sequencing of this T cell receptor beta chain was carried out in a study of cytomegalovirus exposure and HLA in healthy donors. V shed 5 bases and J shed 4 bases, with 9 bases lying between them. This CDR3 contains 14 residues. Germline V gene sequence: CDR1 SNHLY, CDR2 FYNNEI. Concerning this clone itself: Antigen: not known.

Primers: 60 Vbeta forward and 13 Jbeta reverse. Repertoires were generated with immunoSEQ multiplex PCR, while TCRdb's copy carries only in-frame clones and drops some. Recorded here are 150,000 to 200,000 clones; the top ten clones represent about 0.8%. The study, taken as a whole, reports: Most of the TCR beta V segments (in an earlier analysis) were productive either about 90% or about 30% of the time.

The sample comprised PBMCs. This chain links TRBV2 with TRBJ1-6; a possible D gene is TRBD1 (5 bases). This TCR derives from a woman aged 18-35 years in good health and CMV-seropositive. The CDR3: CASSSGGYNSPLHF. CDR3 DNA sequence: TGTGCCAGCAGTTCCGGGGGGTATAATTCACCCCTCCACTTT.